This T cell receptor beta chain was sequenced for a study of beta chain features in type 1 diabetes. For the study at large: Analysis included around 99,000,000 sorted cells drawn from all samples. Study-wide points: VDJ junctions sequenced from type 1 diabetes patients showed fewer insertions and more deletions. A closer apparent resemblance between naive, central memory and Treg TCRB repertoires was seen in patients than in healthy donors. Moderate yet significant TCRB CDR3 shortening was seen in Type 1 diabetes patients in all four CD4+ subsets.

Isolated RNA was reverse transcribed in full, so expressed TCRB transcripts were sequenced. Some clones are missing from TCRdb's copy, which holds only in-frame ones; the method was immunoSEQ multiplex PCR. The sample records more than 250,000 clones, over 11% being singletons. Isolation of CD4+ naive, central memory, regulatory and stem cell-like memory cells was achieved by sorting via CD45RO/CCR7/CD25/CD127/CD95/CD27. Trimming took 0 bases from V and 4 from J; bases not matched to a gene: 15. CDR1 is LGHNA, CDR2 YNFKEQ, per germline. This CDR3 region has 20 residues. About this clone itself: Its antigen is not known.

V usage is TRBV4-2 and J usage is TRBJ1-4, with 9 bases lining up with TRBD1. This sequence originates from a young man with type 1 diabetes. The sequenced material came from naive CD4+ T cells from blood. CDR3 in amino acids: CASSQDPSRIRDRDNEKLFF. The CDR3 region has the DNA TGTGCCAGCAGCCAAGATCCATCGCGTATTAGGGACAGGGATAATGAAAAACTGTTTTTT.